The TCR beta chain under discussion was sequenced for a study of CD4 T cells in relation to SARS-CoV-2 and coronaviruses. The wider study: Convalescent patients had median age roughly 35 years, range roughly 20 to 80. Crossreactive spike epitopes shared across donors were mapped to their HLA restriction.

After removal of 4 bases from V and 4 bases from J, the junction contained 6 bases not matched to a gene. There are 16 residues in the CDR3. Germline CDR1 and CDR2: SGHTA and FQGTGA. Method: immunoSEQ multiplex PCR; TCRdb's copy keeps in-frame clones and lacks some. The table lists approximately 37,000 clones, approximately 83% of them singletons, with roughly 3.2% in the top ten. The V call is TRBV7-3, the J call TRBJ2-3; 12 bases agree with TRBD2. Sequenced input: memory CD4+ T cells from PBMCs. This receptor was identified in an adult with COVID-19. CDR3 sequence: CASSSAASGRADTQYF. CDR3 DNA: TGTGCCAGCAGCTCCGCTGCTAGCGGGAGGGCAGATACGCAGTATTTT. The variable domain in full, with the rest retrieved from reference TRBV7-3 and TRBJ2-3, is GAGVSQTPSNKVTEKGKYVELRCDPISGHTALYWYRQSLGQGPEFLIYFQGTGAADDSGLPNDRFFAVRPEGSVSTLKIQRTERGDSAVYLCASSSAASGRADTQYFGPGTRLTVL.